This entry is about one T cell receptor (beta chain). Its antigen remains unidentified. TCR beta libraries carry UMIs added by 5'RACE template switching. TCRdb re-called the 5' RACE reads and shows each CDR3 protein once, DNA omitted. The sample data list about 260,000 distinct CDR3 sequences. The V gene's germline CDR1 is SGHTA and CDR2 FQGNSA. CDR3 length: 15 residues. The data were obtained in a study of T cells expressing NK-cell markers. The study's findings and limits: The CD3+CD56-NKG2C+ fraction was also led by these clonotypes in several donors.

The TCR sequence derives from a woman aged 18 to 75 in good health. The specimen sequenced was blood T cells: a sorted CD56 or NKG2C T cell subset, CD4+ or CD8+ T cells, or bulk PBMC T cells (not recorded which). The chain employs TRBV7-2 and TRBJ2-1; checking the TCRdb D call of TRBD2 is not possible without DNA. The CDR3 loop reads CASSFQRGGRGEQFF.